This T cell receptor beta chain was recovered during a study of T cell repertoires in cytomegalovirus infection. Study in general: Both recently identified HLA-C-restricted and well-studied HLA-B-restricted CMV epitopes were used in the study. Based on public TCR beta signatures, there were indications of CMV infection and of a matching HLA type. General study findings and limits: Cumulative frequency (of public TCR beta family members) identified carriers of CMV plus the relevant HLA.

This clonotype came up many times. Antigen specificity is unknown. The CDR3 length is 14 residues. V was trimmed by 5 bases and J by 3 bases, leaving 14 bases between them. The germline gives CDR1 SGHVS, CDR2 FQNEAQ. TCRdb ran MiXCR on the reads and lists one entry per CDR3 protein. This sample has 800,000 to 950,000 distinct CDR3 sequences, with 32% found just once. The input for sequencing was cultured CD8+ T cells from PBMCs, taken from culture after CMV antigen stimulation. The receptor was derived from a human donor in good health (CMV status not recorded). Some clones in this sample may be carry-over from other donors' samples. This chain uses TRBV7-8 with TRBJ2-7, with TRBD2 as a possible D gene (7 bases). The CDR3 DNA reads TGTGCCAGCAGCCCGCGGGGAGGGGGCTACGAGCAGTACTTC. As protein: CASSPRGGGYEQYF.